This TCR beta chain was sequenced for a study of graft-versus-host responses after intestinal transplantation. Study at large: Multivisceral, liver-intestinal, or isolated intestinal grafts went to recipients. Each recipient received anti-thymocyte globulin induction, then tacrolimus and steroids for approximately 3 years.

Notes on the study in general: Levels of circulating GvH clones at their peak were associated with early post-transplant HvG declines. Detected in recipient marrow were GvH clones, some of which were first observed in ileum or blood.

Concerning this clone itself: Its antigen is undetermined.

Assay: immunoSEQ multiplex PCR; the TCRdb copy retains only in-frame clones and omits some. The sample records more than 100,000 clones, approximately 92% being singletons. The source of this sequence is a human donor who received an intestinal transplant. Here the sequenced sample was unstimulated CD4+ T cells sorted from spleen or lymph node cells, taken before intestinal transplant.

The CDR3 bases are TGCGCCAGCAGCTCGTTATTCCGGGACGGTAACTATGGCTACACCTTC. This gives the protein CASSSLFRDGNYGYTF. The chain is built from TRBV5-1 and TRBJ1-2; tentative D call: TRBD1 (5 bases). Deletions cut 3 bases from V and 1 base from J, with 16 bases between. The CDR3 spans 16 residues. Germline CDR1 reads SGHRS; CDR2 reads YFSETQ.